A selection of T cell receptor beta chains follows, all from one sample in a study of Tregs in tolerant kidney transplant recipients. Repertoires were generated with immunoSEQ multiplex PCR, while TCRdb's copy carries only in-frame clones and drops some. Of approximately 44,000 clones in the sample, 95% to 96% are singletons; the top ten hold around 0.35%. Antigen specificity for these receptors is unknown. Specimen: Tregs from blood cultured with allogeneic cells. The receptors were gathered from a human donor in good health. Both conserved end residues are part of each CDR3. The D gene is left open where the match is weak. Expanded clones get a size class; other rows say once, few or many, or leave the size out.

12 | TRBJ2-3 | NA | NA | TRBV18 | CASSLGGATQYF | TGTGCCAGCTCACTGGGGGGCGCGACGCAGTATTTT
15 | TRBJ2-3 | NA | NA | TRBV5-1 | CASRRGASSTDTQYF | TGCGCCAGCAGGCGAGGGGCTTCTAGCACAGATACGCAGTATTTT
17 | TRBJ2-7 | NA | NA | TRBV6-1 | CASSEVITGLSSYEQYF | TGTGCCAGCAGTGAAGTTATCACAGGCCTTAGCTCCTACGAGCAGTACTTC
15 | TRBJ1-5 | TRBD1 | NA | TRBV15 | CATSALTGVNQPQHF | TGTGCCACCAGCGCCTTAACAGGGGTCAATCAGCCCCAGCATTTT
12 | TRBJ1-2 | NA | NA | TRBV14 | CASSPGTYGYTF | TGTGCCAGCAGCCCAGGAACTTATGGCTACACCTTC
15 | TRBJ2-1 | TRBD1 | NA | TRBV5-6 | CASILTGVPYNEQFF | TGTGCCAGCATACTAACAGGGGTCCCCTACAATGAGCAGTTCTTC
13 | TRBJ1-1 | NA | once | TRBV6-6 | CASSKVGISEAFF | TGTGCCAGCAGTAAGGTGGGGATATCTGAAGCTTTCTTT
14 | TRBJ2-7 | NA | NA | TRBV27 | CASSLSQLTYEQYF | TGTGCCAGCAGTTTATCCCAACTAACCTACGAGCAGTACTTC
13 | TRBJ2-5 | NA | once | TRBV9 | CASSVGGQETQYF | TGTGCCAGCAGCGTAGGGGGCCAAGAGACCCAGTACTTC
12 | TRBJ1-4 | NA | NA | TRBV29-1 | CSAGSTNEKLFF | TGCAGCGCAGGGTCTACTAATGAAAAACTGTTTTTT
15 | TRBJ2-2 | NA | NA | TRBV5-4 | CASSWSETNTGELFF | TGTGCCAGCAGCTGGTCGGAAACGAACACCGGGGAGCTGTTTTTT
14 | TRBJ2-7 | TRBD1 | NA | TRBV11-2 | CASSSQGAGYEQYF | TGTGCCAGCAGCTCACAGGGGGCCGGCTACGAGCAGTACTTC
13 | TRBJ2-1 | NA | NA | TRBV2 | CASSEEVAEEQFF | TGTGCCAGCAGTGAAGAGGTAGCGGAGGAGCAGTTCTTC
16 | TRBJ2-3 | TRBD2 | NA | TRBV15 | CATSRGLAGGTDTQYF | TGTGCCACCAGCAGGGGACTAGCGGGAGGGACAGATACGCAGTATTTT
14 | TRBJ1-1 | NA | once | TRBV5-5 | CASSGPMVSTEAFF | TGTGCCAGCAGCGGCCCGATGGTATCCACTGAAGCTTTCTTT
15 | TRBJ1-1 | NA | NA | TRBV10-3 | CAISESVGMNTEAFF | TGTGCCATCAGTGAGTCAGTGGGTATGAACACTGAAGCTTTCTTT
16 | TRBJ2-5 | NA | NA | TRBV14 | CASSLQMSGAQETQYF | TGTGCCAGCAGCTTGCAAATGTCGGGAGCACAAGAGACCCAGTACTTC
16 | TRBJ2-1 | TRBD2 | NA | TRBV19 | CASSPLGLAGANEQFF | TGTGCCAGTAGTCCCCTCGGACTAGCGGGAGCCAATGAGCAGTTCTTC
17 | TRBJ2-7 | TRBD2 | NA | TRBV7-9 | CASSLALGRGGTYEQYF | TGTGCCAGCAGCTTAGCGCTCGGGCGGGGGGGTACCTACGAGCAGTACTTC
15 | TRBJ2-4 | TRBD1 | NA | TRBV19 | CASSRDRIAKNIQYF | TGTGCCAGTAGTAGGGACAGGATAGCCAAAAACATTCAGTACTTC
13 | TRBJ2-7 | NA | NA | TRBV7-3 | CASSRRDGYEQYF | TGTGCCAGCAGCCGCAGGGACGGTTACGAGCAGTACTTC
15 | TRBJ1-5 | NA | NA | TRBV6-5 | CASSRFQDSNQPQHF | TGTGCCAGCAGCCGCTTCCAGGATAGCAATCAGCCCCAGCATTTT
16 | TRBJ2-1 | TRBD2 | once | TRBV19 | CASSRLGTSGGNEQFF | TGTGCCAGTAGTCGTCTCGGGACTAGCGGGGGTAATGAGCAGTTCTTC
15 | TRBJ2-5 | TRBD2 | NA | TRBV10-1 | CASSEGGTTQETQYF | TGCGCCAGCAGTGAGGGGGGGACTACCCAAGAGACCCAGTACTTC
15 | TRBJ2-6 | NA | NA | TRBV7-9 | CASSLAASGANVLTF | TGTGCCAGCAGCTTAGCCGCCTCTGGGGCCAACGTCCTGACTTTC
15 | TRBJ2-2 | NA | NA | TRBV5-8 | CASSPQGLNTGELFF | TGTGCCAGCAGCCCTCAGGGGTTGAACACCGGGGAGCTGTTTTTT
14 | TRBJ1-3 | TRBD1 | NA | TRBV5-4 | CASSSQGAGNTIYF | TGTGCCAGCAGCTCCCAGGGGGCTGGAAACACCATATATTTT
13 | TRBJ1-2 | NA | NA | TRBV5-1 | CASSLGTNYGYTF | TGCGCCAGCAGCTTGGGCACGAACTATGGCTACACCTTC
14 | TRBJ2-2 | TRBD1 | NA | TRBV6-6 | CASNGQGAIGELFF | TGTGCCAGCAACGGACAGGGGGCAATCGGGGAGCTGTTTTTT
19 | TRBJ1-2 | TRBD1 | NA | TRBV9 | CASSVSGARGPVTNYGYTF | TGTGCCAGCAGCGTAAGCGGGGCTAGGGGGCCGGTCACGAACTATGGCTACACCTTC